This passage covers 20 T cell receptor beta chains from one sample sequenced in a study of control samples from healthy donors and cancer patients (dated by TCRdb to about 2020). Receptors were amplified or captured by the immunoSEQ multiplex PCR assay. TCRdb retrieved this table from immuneACCESS and kept in-frame rearrangements only. Not all clones are present; in checked studies, unresolved V genes account for under half, and no reason is known for the remainder. This sample comprises under 300,000 clones, almost 85% of them detected only once. The ten largest clones add up to 13% of the sample. Specimen: PBMCs. The receptors stem from a woman aged 55-69 years with lung cancer.

V gene TRBV29-1 combines with J gene TRBJ2-5; D is undetermined. V lost 3 bases to trimming and J lost 4 bases, with 3 bases between them. The CDR3 length is 10 residues. The V gene's germline CDR1 is SQVTM and CDR2 ANQGSEA. CDR3 nucleotides: TGCAGCGTTGAGCGAGAGACCCAGTACTTC. Protein sequence: CSVERETQYF.

The chain couples TRBV30 to TRBJ2-4; D gene unclear. The germline CDR1 and CDR2 sequences are GTSNPN and SVGIG (reference sequence). This CDR3 comprises 14 residues. V lost 5 bases and J 0 bases, leaving 11 bases between the germline ends. CDR3 sequence (DNA): TGTGCCTGGGTAGGCTCGGGAGCCAAAAACATTCAGTACTTC. It codes for CAWVGSGAKNIQYF.

This chain links TRBV24-1 with TRBJ1-2; D remains unclear. CDR3 length equals 14 residues. V shed 5 bases and J shed 1 base, with 10 bases lying between them. CDR1 and CDR2 from the germline V gene are KGHDR and SFDVKD. The CDR3 DNA reads TGTGCCACCAGTGCCAGTGACGGTAACTATGGCTACACCTTC. It specifies CATSASDGNYGYTF.

CDR3 nucleotide sequence: TGTGCCAGCTCACCACGGCTAGCGGGGGATACGCAGTATTTT. This codes for CASSPRLAGDTQYF. The chain is built from TRBV18 and TRBJ2-3; TRBD2 matches at 9 bases. Losses at the gene ends were 1 base for V and 6 bases for J; bases not matched to a gene: 2. CDR3 size: 14 residues. Germline CDR1 is KGHSH and CDR2 is LQKENI.

The chain carries TRBV2 and TRBJ2-5; 7 bases are a match to TRBD2. J gave up 4 bases and V 1 base, and 6 bases lay outside the gene matches. Germline CDR1 SNHLY, CDR2 FYNNEI. This CDR3 spans 15 amino acids. This chain's CDR3 is CASSEGGGGGETQYF. In DNA form, the CDR3 reads TGTGCCAGCAGTGAAGGGGGCGGCGGGGGAGAGACCCAGTACTTC.

In regard to this clone: Other DNA sequences in the same sample also yield this CDR3. The CDR3 loop is CASSVTVNTGELFF. In nucleotides, the CDR3 is TGTGCCAGCAGCGTGACGGTGAACACCGGGGAGCTGTTTTTT. The chain recombines TRBV9 with TRBJ2-2; D unresolved. Germline assignment: CDR1 SGDLS and CDR2 YYNGEE. The CDR3 loop spans 14 amino acids. Trimming pared 2 bases from V and 1 base from J, leaving 6 bases between.

This chain links TRBV7-9 with TRBJ2-2, with 7 bases aligning to TRBD2. The V gene end was trimmed by 3 bases and the J gene end by 5 bases; junction bases not matched to a gene: 0. The germline gives CDR1 SEHNR, CDR2 FQNEAQ (reference sequence). The CDR3 sequence is 13 residues long. For the CDR3, the DNA is TGTGCCAGCAGCTTCGGGGGGACCGGGGAGCTGTTTTTT. Translated: CASSFGGTGELFF.

The V and J genes are TRBV5-1 and TRBJ1-4; no firm D call. Per germline, CDR1 SGHRS and CDR2 YFSETQ. The CDR3 covers 13 residues. Trimming shortened V by 0 bases and J by 5 bases, and 5 bases separated the two germline ends. The CDR3 protein is CASSLGVNEKLFF. The CDR3 nucleotides read TGCGCCAGCAGCTTGGGGGTCAATGAAAAACTGTTTTTT.

The chain joins TRBV29-1 to TRBJ2-5; 13 bases match TRBD2. Trimming cost V 4 bases and J 10 bases; bases outside gene matches: 9. Germline CDR1 reads SQVTM; CDR2 reads ANQGSEA. The CDR3 runs to 14 residues. CDR3: CSVARGTSGEGQYF. The CDR3 bases are TGCAGCGTTGCTCGCGGGACTAGCGGGGAGGGCCAGTACTTC.

The J gene is TRBJ2-1, the V gene TRBV5-1, with 11 bases fitting TRBD2. In germline, CDR1 is SGHRS, CDR2 YFSETQ. The CDR3 runs 15 residues. J was trimmed by 10 bases and V by 4 bases; bases with no gene match: 10. The CDR3 sequence is CASSISTSGVSEQFF. The CDR3, as DNA: TGCGCCAGCAGCATCTCGACTAGCGGGGTTTCGGAGCAGTTCTTC.

This clone turned up a few times. This chain links TRBV7-2 with TRBJ2-7; 7 nucleotides line up with TRBD2. V lost 1 base and J lost 2; bases outside the gene matches: 8. This CDR3 is built from 16 residues. Per germline, CDR1 SGHTA and CDR2 FQGNSA. The CDR3 is CASSLVGLAEAYEQYF. CDR3 DNA: TGTGCCAGCAGCTTAGTAGGGCTAGCGGAGGCCTACGAGCAGTACTTC.

This clone was seen repeatedly, ten times or more. Other DNA sequences of this sample code for an identical CDR3. This chain uses TRBV3-1 (or the pseudogene TRBV3-2) with TRBJ1-2; D is ambiguous. Germline assignment: CDR1 LGHDT and CDR2 YNNKEL (reference sequence). V was trimmed by 1 base and J by 8 bases, leaving 11 bases between them. The CDR3 has 13 amino acids. The CDR3 is CASSQAGLGGYTF. The CDR3 nucleotides are TGTGCCAGCAGCCAAGCCGGGTTAGGAGGCTACACCTTC.

This clone has just one count. This chain uses TRBV6-5 with TRBJ1-2; possibly TRBD1 for D (5 bases). Germline CDR1 is MNHEY and CDR2 is SVGAGI. This CDR3 is 16 amino acids long. Trimming removed 2 bases at V and 5 bases at J, with 18 bases between. The CDR3 DNA sequence: TGTGCCAGCAGTTACCACCCGGACGGGACTACATATGGCTACACCTTC. Translating gives CASSYHPDGTTYGYTF.

The genes are TRBV28 and TRBJ1-6; D is uncertain. Trimming cost V 4 bases and J 6 bases, with 10 bases left between them. The CDR3 runs 14 residues. Germline CDR1 MDHEN, CDR2 SYDVKM. In nucleotides, the CDR3 is TGTGCCAGCAGTTCTTTGGGAGTTAATTCACCCCTCCACTTT. Amino acids: CASSSLGVNSPLHF.

This chain links TRBV15 with TRBJ2-5, with TRBD1 matching 7 bases. Per the germline V gene, CDR1 is LNHNV and CDR2 is YYDKDF (reference sequence). CDR3 length: 14 residues. V trimming: 4 bases; J trimming: 4 bases; junction bases outside the gene matches: 6. CDR3 nucleotides: TGTGCCACCAGCATGAGACAGGGCGGAGAGACCCAGTACTTC. This sequence encodes CATSMRQGGETQYF.

This rearrangement joins TRBV9 to TRBJ2-3; 7 positions agree with TRBD2. The CDR3 has 16 amino acids. With 3 bases clipped from V and 3 bases from J, the junction kept 10 bases outside the gene matches. CDR1 is SGDLS, CDR2 YYNGEE, per germline. The chain's CDR3 is CASSGWGGEGTDTQYF. The CDR3 nucleotides are TGTGCCAGCAGCGGTTGGGGAGGGGAGGGTACAGATACGCAGTATTTT.

The CDR3 bases are TGTGCCAGCGGTATAGCGGAGGGGTACGAGCAGTACTTC. It encodes CASGIAEGYEQYF. The chain links TRBV6-5 to TRBJ2-7; tentative D call: TRBD2 (6 bases). This CDR3 has 13 residues. Germline CDR1 is MNHEY and CDR2 is SVGAGI. Trimming took off 8 bases at V and 4 bases at J, with 15 bases between the two ends.

The chain joins TRBV2 to TRBJ1-2, with D uncertain. This CDR3 region has 16 residues. Trimming shortened V by 4 bases and J by 1 base, and 16 bases separated the two germline ends. Per germline, CDR1 SNHLY and CDR2 FYNNEI. CDR3 bases: TGTGCCAGCAGTGTGACATCCTTAAGACTTAACTATGGCTACACCTTC. It codes for CASSVTSLRLNYGYTF.

V and J are TRBV2 and TRBJ2-6; TRBD1 aligns across 10 bases. J was trimmed by 0 bases and V by 6 bases; bases with no gene match: 11. CDR1 is SNHLY and CDR2 is FYNNEI in the germline V gene. The CDR3 extends over 19 amino acids. Here the CDR3 DNA reads TGTGCCAGCAGGACCATCAGGGACAGGGGCGTCTCTGGGGCCAACGTCCTGACTTTC. This sequence encodes CASRTIRDRGVSGANVLTF.

The chain is built from TRBV10-3 and TRBJ1-6; 7 bases fit TRBD1. The germline V gene has CDR1 ENHRY and CDR2 SYGVKD. J was trimmed by 8 bases and V by 8 bases; bases with no gene match: 9. The CDR3 is 14 amino acids. Written as DNA, the CDR3 is TGTGCCATCTGCCGCGGGACAGAGTATTCACCCCTCCACTTT. Translated: CAICRGTEYSPLHF.